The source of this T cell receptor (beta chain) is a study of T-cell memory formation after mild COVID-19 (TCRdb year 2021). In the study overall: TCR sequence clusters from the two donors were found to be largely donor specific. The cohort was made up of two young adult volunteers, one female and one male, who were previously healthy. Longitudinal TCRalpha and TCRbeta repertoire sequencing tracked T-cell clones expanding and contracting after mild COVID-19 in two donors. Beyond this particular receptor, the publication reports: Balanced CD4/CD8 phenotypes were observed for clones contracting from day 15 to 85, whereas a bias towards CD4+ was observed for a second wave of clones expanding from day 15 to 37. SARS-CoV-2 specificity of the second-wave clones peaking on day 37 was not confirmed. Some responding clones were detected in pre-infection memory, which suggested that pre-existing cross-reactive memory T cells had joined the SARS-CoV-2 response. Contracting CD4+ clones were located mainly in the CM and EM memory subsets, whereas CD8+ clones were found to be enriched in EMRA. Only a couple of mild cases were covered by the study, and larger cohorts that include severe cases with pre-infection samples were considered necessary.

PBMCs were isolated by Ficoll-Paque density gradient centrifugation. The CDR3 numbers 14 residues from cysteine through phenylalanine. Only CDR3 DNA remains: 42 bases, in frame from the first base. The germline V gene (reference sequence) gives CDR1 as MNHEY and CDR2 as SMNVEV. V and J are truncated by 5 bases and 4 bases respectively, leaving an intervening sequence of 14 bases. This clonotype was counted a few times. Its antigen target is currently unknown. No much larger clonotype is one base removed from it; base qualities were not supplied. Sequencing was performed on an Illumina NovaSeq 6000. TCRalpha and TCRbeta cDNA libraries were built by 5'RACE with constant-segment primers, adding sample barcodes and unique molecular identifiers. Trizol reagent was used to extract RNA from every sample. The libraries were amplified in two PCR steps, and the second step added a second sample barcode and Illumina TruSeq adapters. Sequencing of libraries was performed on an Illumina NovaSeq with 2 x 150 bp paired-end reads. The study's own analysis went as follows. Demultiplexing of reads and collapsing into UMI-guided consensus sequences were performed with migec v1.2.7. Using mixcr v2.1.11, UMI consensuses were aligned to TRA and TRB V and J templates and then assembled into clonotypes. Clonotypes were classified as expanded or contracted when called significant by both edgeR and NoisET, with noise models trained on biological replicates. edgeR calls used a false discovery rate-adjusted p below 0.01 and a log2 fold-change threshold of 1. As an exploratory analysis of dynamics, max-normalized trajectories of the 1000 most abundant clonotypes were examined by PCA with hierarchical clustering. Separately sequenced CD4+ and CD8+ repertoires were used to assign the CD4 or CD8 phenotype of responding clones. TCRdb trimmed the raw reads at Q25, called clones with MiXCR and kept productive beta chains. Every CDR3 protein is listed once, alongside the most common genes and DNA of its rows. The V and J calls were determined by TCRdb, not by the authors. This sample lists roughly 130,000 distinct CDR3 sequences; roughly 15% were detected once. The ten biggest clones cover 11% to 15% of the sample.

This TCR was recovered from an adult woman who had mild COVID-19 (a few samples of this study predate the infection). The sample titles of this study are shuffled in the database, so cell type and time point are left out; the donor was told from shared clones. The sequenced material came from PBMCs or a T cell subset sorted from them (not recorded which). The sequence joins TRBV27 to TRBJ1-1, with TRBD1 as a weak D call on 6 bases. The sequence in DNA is TGTGCCAGCAGTCCTCAGGGGCCGAGCACTGAAGCTTTCTTT. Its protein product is CASSPQGPSTEAFF.